The 21 T cell receptor beta chains below come from one sample, sequenced in a study of graft-versus-host responses after intestinal transplantation. Sequencing was performed with immunoSEQ multiplex PCR; in TCRdb, only in-frame clones are kept and a portion is missing. The sample gives some 40,000 clones, approximately 95% of which show up once; about 3.6% is in the top ten. The sequencing used PBMCs, collected 734 days after intestinal transplantation. These receptors were taken from a human patient who received an intestinal transplant, so some T cells may come from the graft donor.

This chain connects TRBV6-5 to TRBJ2-5; 8 bases agree with TRBD1. Trimming cost V 6 bases and J 4 bases; bases outside gene matches: 4. The CDR3 loop spans 13 amino acids. Germline assignment: CDR1 MNHEY and CDR2 SVGAGI. This CDR3 reads CASSWTGRETQYF. In nucleotides, the CDR3 is TGTGCCAGCAGCTGGACAGGGAGAGAGACCCAGTACTTC.

The chain links TRBV6-4 to TRBJ2-1; 10 bases agree with TRBD2. The germline CDR1 and CDR2 sequences are MRHNA and SNTAGT. Trimming took 0 bases from V and 7 from J; bases not matched to a gene: 3. CDR3 length equals 15 residues. Here the CDR3 reads CASSDSAGGPNEQFF. For the CDR3, the DNA is TGTGCCAGCAGTGACTCAGCGGGAGGGCCGAATGAGCAGTTCTTC.

This chain uses TRBV5-1 with TRBJ1-1; the D gene is possibly TRBD1 (5 bases). The V gene lost 5 bases and the J gene lost 1 base, with 6 bases spanning the gap. The CDR3 sequence is 12 residues long. Germline values: CDR1 SGHRS, CDR2 YFSETQ. The CDR3, as DNA: TGCGCCAGCAGTACAGGGAACACTGAAGCTTTCTTT. Amino acids: CASSTGNTEAFF. The variable domain in full, completed from reference TRBV5-1 and TRBJ1-1, reads KAGVTQTPRYLIKTRGQQVTLSCSPISGHRSVSWYQQTPGQGLQFLFEYFSETQRNKGNFPGRFSGRQFSNSRSEMNVSTLELGDSALYLCASSTGNTEAFFGQGTRLTVV.

This clone appeared once. The chain carries TRBV18 and TRBJ2-2; D remains unclear. This CDR3 is 16 amino acids long. Trimming took off 9 bases at V and 5 bases at J, with 22 bases between the two ends. Germline V lookup: CDR1 KGHSH, CDR2 LQKENI. The CDR3 sequence is CASFNFARTRTGELFF. The CDR3 DNA sequence: TGTGCCAGTTTTAATTTTGCACGTACCAGGACCGGGGAGCTGTTTTTT.

CDR3 in amino acids: CASRSRRSSYEQYF. CDR3 DNA: TGTGCCAGCAGGAGCCGACGGAGCTCCTACGAGCAGTACTTC. The genes are TRBV5-6 and TRBJ2-7; D gene uncertain. Per germline, CDR1 SGHDT and CDR2 YYEEEE. V lost 5 bases and J lost 0, with 12 bases in between. The CDR3 covers 14 residues.

The V gene is TRBV29-1, the J gene TRBJ2-1; D is possibly TRBD1 or TRBD2 (6 bases each). This CDR3 is 12 amino acids long. From germline, CDR1 is SQVTM and CDR2 ANQGSEA. Trimming removed 7 bases at V and 9 bases at J, with 16 bases between. The CDR3 nucleotides are TGCAGCGCACACCCCAGGGGAGGTGAGCAGTTCTTC. This encodes CSAHPRGGEQFF.

The V call is TRBV7-9, the J call TRBJ1-4; D ambiguous. Per germline, CDR1 SEHNR and CDR2 FQNEAQ (reference sequence). The CDR3 length is 16 residues. V gave up 5 bases and J gave up 7 bases, with 20 bases separating them. The chain's CDR3 is CASSTSRPGDLEKLFF. CDR3 DNA: TGTGCCAGCAGCACCTCCCGGCCAGGAGATCTTGAAAAACTGTTTTTT.

V and J are TRBV2 and TRBJ2-2; D is unclear. V lost 3 bases and J 2 bases, leaving 10 bases between the germline ends. The CDR3 sequence is 15 residues long. Germline CDR1 is SNHLY and CDR2 is FYNNEI. The CDR3, as DNA: TGTGCCAGCAGTGATAGTCGCTCAAACACCGGGGAGCTGTTTTTT. This sequence encodes CASSDSRSNTGELFF.

The chain uses TRBV6-5 and TRBJ1-4, with D possibly matching TRBD1 (5 bases). The CDR3 covers 14 residues. V was clipped by 4 bases and J by 10 bases, with 16 bases between them. The germline V gene has CDR1 MNHEY and CDR2 SVGAGI. This CDR3 is CASSSTGLMRKLFF. The DNA of the CDR3 is TGTGCCAGCAGTTCCACAGGTCTAATGAGAAAACTGTTTTTT.

V and J are TRBV27 and TRBJ1-2, with TRBD1 matching over 8 bases. CDR1 and CDR2 from the germline V gene are MNHEY and SMNVEV (reference sequence). This CDR3 has 13 residues. V gave up 4 bases and J gave up 10 bases; unmatched junction bases: 8. CDR3 sequence reads: CASSSGTGSPYTF. The CDR3, as DNA: TGTGCCAGCAGTTCCGGGACAGGTTCCCCCTACACCTTC.

The J gene is TRBJ1-2, the V gene TRBV29-1, with a weak D call TRBD1 (5 bases). The length of the CDR3 is 16 residues. Deletions cut 0 bases from V and 0 bases from J, with 14 bases between. The germline V gene encodes CDR1 SQVTM and CDR2 ANQGSEA. CDR3 sequence: CSVEDNGGIANYGYTF. The CDR3 bases are TGCAGCGTTGAAGATAACGGGGGGATTGCTAACTATGGCTACACCTTC.

The chain employs TRBV25-1 and TRBJ2-7; no clear D. This CDR3 region has 13 residues. Trimming shortened V by 5 bases and J by 2 bases, and 10 bases separated the two germline ends. The germline V gene encodes CDR1 MGHDK and CDR2 SYGVNS. CDR3 protein: CASSKRDPYEQYF. The CDR3, as DNA: TGTGCCAGCAGTAAACGTGACCCCTACGAGCAGTACTTC.

This chain links TRBV2 with TRBJ2-1, with D maybe TRBD2 (6 bases). Germline loops: CDR1 SNHLY, CDR2 FYNNEI. The CDR3 extends over 15 amino acids. V lost 7 bases and J lost 3, with 16 bases in between. The DNA for the CDR3 is TGTGCCAGCATGATCCCGGGACTCCGCTACAATGAGCAGTTCTTC. Translated: CASMIPGLRYNEQFF.

DNA for the CDR3: TGTGCCAGCAGCCAAGATACTCTTAAGGTTGGACGAGCCAAAAACATTCAGTACTTC. This sequence encodes CASSQDTLKVGRAKNIQYF. V is TRBV4-2 and J is TRBJ2-4; D is ambiguous. V was pared by 0 bases and J by 0 bases, with 18 bases between. CDR1 and CDR2 from the germline V gene are LGHNA and YNFKEQ. The CDR3 extends over 19 amino acids.

The genes are TRBV2 and TRBJ2-7; 12 nucleotides line up with TRBD2. This CDR3 has 16 residues. The trim removed 4 bases at V and 7 bases at J, leaving 11 bases unmatched. Germline lookup yields CDR1 SNHLY and CDR2 FYNNEI. This CDR3 is CASSGLAGGTFKEQYF. CDR3 DNA sequence: TGTGCCAGCAGTGGGCTAGCGGGAGGGACATTTAAAGAGCAGTACTTC.

Written as DNA, the CDR3 is TGCGCCAGCAGCCAAGAATCCGACAGCTCATATGGCTACACCTTC. Residues: CASSQESDSSYGYTF. This chain uses TRBV4-1 with TRBJ1-2; perhaps TRBD1 as D (5 bases). The CDR3 loop spans 15 amino acids. V dropped 0 bases and J dropped 5 bases, with 13 bases sitting between them. Germline V CDR1 and CDR2: MGHRA, YSYEKL.

The chain recombines TRBV6-5 with TRBJ2-7; 10 nucleotides agree with TRBD2. This CDR3 region has 15 residues. Germline V gene sequence: CDR1 MNHEY, CDR2 SVGAGI. V was clipped by 6 bases and J by 0 bases; unmatched bases: 5. In DNA, the CDR3 is TGTGCCAGCAGCCCTAGACTAGCGGGCTCCTACGAGCAGTACTTC. This gives the protein CASSPRLAGSYEQYF.

This sequence joins TRBV18 and TRBJ2-5, with D perhaps matching TRBD1 or TRBD2 (6 bases each). Germline CDR1 is KGHSH and CDR2 is LQKENI. V was pared by 3 bases and J by 4 bases, with 12 bases between. This CDR3 is built from 14 residues. CDR3 region: CASSPGGGGETQYF. In nucleotides, the CDR3 is TGTGCCAGCTCACCCGGAGGGGGAGGAGAGACCCAGTACTTC.

CDR3 bases: TGTGCCTGGAGCGGGACAGGGCTGGACGAGCAGTTCTTC. Translating it yields CAWSGTGLDEQFF. The rearrangement uses TRBV30 and TRBJ2-1; 9 positions match TRBD1. The CDR3 has 13 residues. Germline assignment: CDR1 GTSNPN and CDR2 SVGIG (reference sequence). Unmatched junction bases numbered 7, after V lost 3 bases and J lost 10 bases.

The chain carries TRBV28 and TRBJ2-7; D remains ambiguous. The V end lost 7 bases, the J end lost 5 bases, and 15 bases lay between the germline ends. Germline CDR1 MDHEN, CDR2 SYDVKM. The CDR3 length is 13 residues. CDR3 amino acids: CASIPKGSHEQYF. The CDR3 nucleotides read TGTGCCAGCATCCCTAAAGGTTCCCACGAGCAGTACTTC.

The chain joins TRBV29-1 to TRBJ2-5; perhaps TRBD2 as D (6 bases). CDR1 is SQVTM, CDR2 ANQGSEA, per germline. V was cut by 6 bases and J by 4 bases, with 9 bases left in between. This CDR3 is 11 amino acids long. The CDR3 sequence: CSVGLGETQYF. For the CDR3, the DNA is TGCAGCGTGGGACTTGGAGAGACCCAGTACTTC.